This passage covers 4 T cell receptor beta chains from one sample sequenced in a study of blood T cell repertoires in COVID-19. Some clones are missing from TCRdb's copy, which holds only in-frame ones; the method was immunoSEQ multiplex PCR. This table has about 190,000 clones, roughly 84% appearing once. The sequenced material came from PBMCs or T cells enriched from blood (not recorded which). The receptors come from a woman aged 30 to 39 who had recovered from COVID-19.

This clone was counted only a few times. The CDR3: CASSQKAGGLMNTQYF. As DNA, the CDR3 is TGTGCCAGCAGCCAAAAGGCGGGAGGGCTTATGAATACGCAGTATTTT. The rearrangement links TRBV3-1 (or the pseudogene TRBV3-2) to TRBJ2-3; TRBD2 matches 9 bases. Germline trimming cut 2 bases from V and 7 bases from J; bases unmatched to any gene: 10. The CDR3 is made up of 16 amino acids. CDR1 is LGHDT and CDR2 is YNNKEL in the germline V gene (reference sequence).

This clone appeared a few times. This sequence joins TRBV30 and TRBJ1-5, with D possibly being TRBD1 (6 bases). The CDR3 has 18 residues. In germline, CDR1 is GTSNPN, CDR2 SVGIG (reference sequence). The V and J ends lost 0 bases and 0 bases respectively, with 18 bases between them. The CDR3 loop reads CAWSVDRMIGDSNQPQHF. CDR3 nucleotide sequence: TGTGCCTGGAGTGTCGACAGGATGATAGGGGATAGCAATCAGCCCCAGCATTTT.

The genes are TRBV19 and TRBJ1-1; perhaps TRBD1 as D (5 bases). This CDR3 region has 14 residues. Germline V gives CDR1 LNHDA, CDR2 SQIVND (reference sequence). Trimming cost V 6 bases and J 1 base, with 12 bases left between them. The CDR3 DNA reads TGTGCCAGTAGGGGCAGGGTGGGGAACACTGAAGCTTTCTTT. This gives the protein CASRGRVGNTEAFF.

The chain joins TRBV28 to TRBJ2-7, with D perhaps matching TRBD2 (5 bases). This CDR3 spans 12 amino acids. The V and J ends lost 6 bases and 7 bases respectively, with 13 bases between them. Germline loops: CDR1 MDHEN, CDR2 SYDVKM. This CDR3 reads CASSGREGEQYV. The CDR3 region has the DNA TGTGCCAGCAGCGGGCGAGAGGGAGAGCAGTACGTC.